The 25 T cell receptor beta chains in this list originate from one sample, sequenced in a study of cytomegalovirus exposure and HLA in healthy donors. The PCR employed 60 Vbeta primers together with 13 Jbeta primers. The table came from immunoSEQ multiplex PCR; TCRdb's copy has only in-frame clones and leaves some out. The data show under 150,000 clones, with 70% to 80% seen just once and approximately 5% held by the top ten. Sequencing was done on a sample of PBMCs. Receptors were obtained from a woman in her 30s in good health and CMV-seropositive.

This clone appeared a few times. The rearrangement joins TRBV6-5 to TRBJ1-1; unclear D gene. Germline CDR1 is MNHEY and CDR2 is SVGAGI. V was trimmed by 0 bases and J by 0 bases, leaving 8 bases between them. The CDR3 has 15 amino acids. The CDR3 region is CASSYSNRMNTEAFF. The DNA of the CDR3 is TGTGCCAGCAGTTACTCGAATAGAATGAACACTGAAGCTTTCTTT.

The chain joins TRBV29-1 to TRBJ1-1; TRBD1 might be the D (5 bases). Germline assignment: CDR1 SQVTM and CDR2 ANQGSEA. CDR3 size: 12 residues. Trimming pared 8 bases from V and 4 bases from J, leaving 14 bases between. The CDR3 loop reads CSTWRGGTEAFF. The CDR3 DNA reads as TGCAGCACCTGGCGGGGGGGCACTGAAGCTTTCTTT.

J is TRBJ2-5 and V is TRBV5-1, with D perhaps matching TRBD2 (7 bases). This CDR3 is built from 16 residues. V was clipped by 4 bases and J by 3 bases, with 19 bases between them. Looked up from germline, CDR1 is SGHRS and CDR2 is YFSETQ. Here the CDR3 reads CASSTLAGEGEETQYF. The CDR3 DNA reads TGCGCCAGCAGCACTTTAGCAGGGGAGGGTGAAGAGACCCAGTACTTC.

J is TRBJ2-7 and V is TRBV27; TRBD2 matches 8 bases. The V gene's germline CDR1 is MNHEY and CDR2 SMNVEV (reference sequence). The CDR3 runs to 15 residues. V shed 5 bases, J shed 0 bases, and the junction held 6 bases outside the gene matches. CDR3 loop: CASSPLREASYEQYF. CDR3 DNA sequence: TGTGCCAGCAGTCCTCTGCGGGAGGCCTCCTACGAGCAGTACTTC.

This clone was counted between two and nine times. The V call is TRBV27, the J call TRBJ1-2, with 7 bases identical to TRBD1. CDR1 and CDR2 from the germline V gene are MNHEY and SMNVEV (reference sequence). This CDR3 spans 14 amino acids. With V trimmed by 7 bases and J by 3 bases, 8 bases remained unmatched. CDR3 in DNA: TGTGCCAGCATCTCGAACAGGGGTGACTATGGCTACACCTTC. This gives the protein CASISNRGDYGYTF.

A note on this clone: The junction differs from germline at one of its ends, possibly a read error. The identical CDR3 is also encoded by other nucleotide sequences in the sample. The CDR3 sequence: CSSREEAAYEQYF. The CDR3 nucleotides are TGTTCCAGCAGGGAGGAGGCGGCCTACGAGCAGTACTTC. The V and J genes are TRBV2 and TRBJ2-7; the D gene is possibly TRBD2 (6 bases). The CDR3 is 13 residues long. Germline CDR1 reads SNHLY; CDR2 reads FYNNEI.

The gene calls are TRBV7-9 and TRBJ1-1, with D perhaps matching TRBD1 (5 bases). The CDR3 runs to 15 residues. Germline V CDR1 and CDR2: SEHNR, FQNEAQ (reference sequence). Deletions cut 8 bases from V and 4 bases from J, with 20 bases between. CDR3 nucleotide sequence: TGTGCCAGCCCACGGGGGATAAGTGGAAGCACTGAAGCTTTCTTT. This translates into CASPRGISGSTEAFF. Based on the CDR3 plus reference TRBV7-9 and TRBJ1-1, the full variable domain is DTGVSQNPRHKITKRGQNVTFRCDPISEHNRLYWYRQTLGQGPEFLTYFQNEAQLEKSRLLSDRFSAERPKGSFSTLEIQRTEQGDSAMYLCASPRGISGSTEAFFGQGTRLTVV.

The chain combines TRBV13 with TRBJ2-7; the match to TRBD2 covers 7 bases. The CDR3 has 18 amino acids. The germline CDR1 and CDR2 sequences are PRHDT and FYEKMQ (reference sequence). The junction had 17 bases not matched to a gene; V was cut back by 5 bases and J by 1 base. CDR3 nucleotides: TGTGCCAGCAGCCCTCCGAATTATGGCGGGAGTTCTTCCTACGAGCAGTACTTC. This sequence encodes CASSPPNYGGSSSYEQYF.

The CDR3 DNA reads TGTGCCAGCAGTTACGGCGGGAGTATCTACAATGAGCAGTTCTTC. This translates into CASSYGGSIYNEQFF. V is TRBV6-5 and J is TRBJ2-1; 7 bases line up with TRBD2. The CDR3 spans 15 residues. Germline V gives CDR1 MNHEY, CDR2 SVGAGI. The junction had 4 bases not matched to a gene; V was cut back by 2 bases and J by 3 bases.

The chain is built from TRBV9 and TRBJ2-6; 7 bases map to TRBD1. CDR1 SGDLS and CDR2 YYNGEE come from the germline V gene. This CDR3 has 17 amino acids. The V and J ends lost 3 bases and 0 bases, in that order; junction bases with no gene match: 6. The CDR3 DNA follows: TGTGCCAGCAGCGGACTACAGGGGTCCTCTGGGGCCAACGTCCTGACTTTC. It is translated as CASSGLQGSSGANVLTF.

The chain carries TRBV6-1 and TRBJ2-7, with unresolved D. This CDR3 is 15 amino acids long. The germline CDR1 and CDR2 sequences are MNHNS and SASEGT. The V end was cut by 5 bases, the J end by 0 bases, with 14 bases between. DNA for the CDR3: TGTGCCAGCAGTCCCAGTGGGTACAGCTCCTACGAGCAGTACTTC. Translated: CASSPSGYSSYEQYF.

In this sample, this clone turned up a few times. This sample also contains other DNA sequences that code for the same CDR3. V usage is TRBV5-1 and J usage is TRBJ2-3; D possibly corresponds to TRBD2 (6 bases). Trimming stripped 0 bases from V and 1 base from J, with 6 bases between. Germline CDR1 SGHRS, CDR2 YFSETQ. CDR3 length equals 14 residues. The CDR3 region is CASSLVAGTDTQYF. The CDR3 bases are TGCGCCAGCAGCTTGGTAGCGGGCACAGATACGCAGTATTTT. Filled out from reference TRBV5-1 and TRBJ2-3, the complete variable domain reads KAGVTQTPRYLIKTRGQQVTLSCSPISGHRSVSWYQQTPGQGLQFLFEYFSETQRNKGNFPGRFSGRQFSNSRSEMNVSTLELGDSALYLCASSLVAGTDTQYFGPGTRLTVL.

The chain recombines TRBV19 with TRBJ1-4; D remains unclear. The CDR3 is 17 residues long. Per the germline V gene, CDR1 is LNHDA and CDR2 is SQIVND (reference sequence). The V and J ends lost 1 base and 4 bases respectively, with 16 bases between them. CDR3 sequence (DNA): TGTGCCAGTAGTATAGGGTCCACGGTAATGGTTAATGAAAAACTGTTTTTT. This codes for CASSIGSTVMVNEKLFF. Supplemented by reference TRBV19 and TRBJ1-4, the full variable domain reads DGGITQSPKYLFRKEGQNVTLSCEQNLNHDAMYWYRQDPGQGLRLIYYSQIVNDFQKGDIAEGYSVSREKKESFPLTVTSAQKNPTAFYLCASSIGSTVMVNEKLFFGSGTQLSVL.

The V and J genes are TRBV11-3 and TRBJ1-1, with unresolved D. CDR3 length: 12 residues. Germline V gives CDR1 SGHNT, CDR2 YENEEA. V lost 0 bases, J lost 6 bases, and 5 bases lay in between. CDR3 loop: CASSLELSEAFF. The CDR3 region has the DNA TGTGCCAGCAGCTTAGAACTCTCTGAAGCTTTCTTT. The whole variable domain, filled in from reference TRBV11-3 and TRBJ1-1, reads EAGVVQSPRYKIIEKKQPVAFWCNPISGHNTLYWYLQNLGQGPELLIRYENEEAVDDSQLPKDRFSAERLKGVDSTLKIQPAELGDSAVYLCASSLELSEAFFGQGTRLTVV.

In its sample, this clone was seen once. The chain links TRBV30 to TRBJ2-3; 8 nucleotides line up with TRBD2. V gave up 8 bases and J gave up 2 bases; unmatched junction bases: 9. Germline CDR1 is GTSNPN and CDR2 is SVGIG (reference sequence). The length of the CDR3 is 14 residues. CDR3 in DNA: TGTGCCGCCGAGGCGGGGGGAAACACAGATACGCAGTATTTT. Translated, it gives CAAEAGGNTDTQYF.

CDR3 in amino acids: CASIPGGGNTIYF. The CDR3 DNA is TGTGCCAGTATTCCCGGGGGTGGAAACACCATATATTTT. The chain uses TRBV19 and TRBJ1-3; D is perhaps TRBD1 (5 bases). Trimming removed 7 bases at V and 3 bases at J, with 10 bases between. Per the germline V gene, CDR1 is LNHDA and CDR2 is SQIVND (reference sequence). The CDR3 runs 13 residues.

The chain recombines TRBV5-1 with TRBJ2-1; TRBD2 aligns across 8 bases. Trimming cost V 0 bases and J 6 bases; bases outside gene matches: 8. The CDR3 loop spans 16 amino acids. Germline CDR1 is SGHRS and CDR2 is YFSETQ. The CDR3 spells CASSLAGGRNFNEQFF. The CDR3 nucleotides are TGCGCCAGCAGCTTGGCTGGCGGGAGGAATTTCAATGAGCAGTTCTTC.

V gene TRBV9 combines with J gene TRBJ2-2, with 7 positions matching TRBD1. V lost 0 bases to trimming and J lost 6 bases; unmatched junction nucleotides: 5. The CDR3 has 15 amino acids. Germline V lookup: CDR1 SGDLS, CDR2 YYNGEE. The CDR3 region has the DNA TGTGCCAGCAGCGTAGGCACAGGGGTTCCCGGGGAGCTGTTTTTT. Protein: CASSVGTGVPGELFF.

CDR3 amino acids: CASTPQGAPGANVLTF. CDR3 coding DNA: TGTGCCAGCACTCCACAGGGGGCGCCGGGGGCCAACGTCCTGACTTTC. The rearrangement links TRBV21-1 to TRBJ2-6; the D call in the table, TRBD1, was not verified against the DNA. TRBV21-1 is a recognized pseudogene. The CDR3 totals 16 residues.

The J gene is TRBJ2-4, the V gene TRBV7-8, with TRBD2 matching over 14 bases. Looked up from germline, CDR1 is SGHVS and CDR2 is FQNEAQ. This CDR3 has 16 amino acids. J gave up 3 bases and V 5 bases, and 3 bases lay outside the gene matches. CDR3 amino acids: CASSPGTSGGKNIQYF. CDR3 DNA sequence: TGTGCCAGCAGCCCGGGGACTAGCGGGGGCAAAAACATTCAGTACTTC.

DNA of the CDR3: TGTGCCATCAGGGGCCTAAGGGGAGAGACCCAGTACTTC. This encodes CAIRGLRGETQYF. The J gene is TRBJ2-5, the V gene TRBV10-3, with D possibly TRBD1 on 5 matching bases. Germline V CDR1 and CDR2: ENHRY, SYGVKD. V shed 6 bases and J shed 4 bases, with 12 bases lying between them. The CDR3 spans 13 residues.

The V gene is TRBV6-1, the J gene TRBJ1-2; D is ambiguous. Per the germline V gene, CDR1 is MNHNS and CDR2 is SASEGT. The V and J ends lost 5 bases and 5 bases respectively, with 6 bases between them. This CDR3 contains 11 residues. In nucleotides, the CDR3 is TGTGCCAGCAGTTACAGTTATGGCTACACCTTC. It specifies CASSYSYGYTF.

The chain is built from TRBV6-6 and TRBJ1-1; unclear D gene. Between the trimmed V and J ends, which lost 3 bases and 4 bases, there was a span of 9 bases. In germline, CDR1 is MNHNY, CDR2 SVGAGI (reference sequence). This CDR3 has 13 residues. CDR3 protein: CASSYEGGTEAFF. The CDR3 region has the DNA TGTGCCAGCAGTTATGAGGGAGGCACTGAAGCTTTCTTT.

This clone was seen only a few times. The chain links TRBV30 to TRBJ2-7; 8 positions match TRBD1. CDR3 length equals 16 residues. Germline-derived CDR1 and CDR2 are GTSNPN and SVGIG (reference sequence). V gave up 0 bases and J gave up 2 bases; unmatched junction bases: 9. CDR3 loop: CAWSVGTGLSAYEQYF. The CDR3 nucleotides read TGTGCCTGGAGTGTAGGGACAGGCTTGTCAGCCTACGAGCAGTACTTC.

This clone came up once. The chain couples TRBV4-2 to TRBJ1-6, with 8 bases matching TRBD1. Germline CDR1 LGHNA, CDR2 YNFKEQ. J lost 0 bases, V lost 0 bases, and 7 bases had no gene match. This CDR3 has 19 amino acids. DNA of the CDR3: TGTGCCAGCAGCCAAGATCAGAGACAGGGGAGCTCCTATAATTCACCCCTCCACTTT. It is translated as CASSQDQRQGSSYNSPLHF.